A single T cell receptor (beta chain) is shown here with its context. The data stem from a study of monozygotic twins with inflammatory bowel disease. CDR3 length: 18 residues. Germline V gene sequence: CDR1 SGHDN, CDR2 FVKESK. TCRdb reprocessed the 5' RACE reads and stores each CDR3 protein as one record, lacking DNA. The sample includes approximately 200,000 distinct CDR3 sequences. The sequence came from a human donor with ulcerative colitis or Crohn's disease, or a healthy co-twin of an affected twin (not recorded which). What was sequenced was blood. V and J are TRBV14 and TRBJ2-1. The CDR3 sequence is CASSPQGWVGGYYNEQFF.